This T cell receptor (beta chain) was captured by sequencing in a study of shared clonotypes between healthy human individuals. Trimming removed 0 bases at V and 1 base at J, with 5 bases between. Germline values: CDR1 MNHNS, CDR2 SASEGT. The CDR3 is 14 residues long. Only in-frame clones appear in the TCRdb table, and some are missing; sequencing was by immunoSEQ multiplex PCR. Here the sample spans over 950,000 clones, approximately 80% being singletons. The source material was memory CD4+ T cells from PBMCs. Sample subset: CD45RA-negative fraction. The source is a man aged 18-30 years in good health. Some clones in this sample may be carry-over from other donors' samples. This sequence joins TRBV6-1 and TRBJ2-3; D may be TRBD1 or TRBD2 (5 bases each). CDR3 loop: CASSEAGGTDTQYF. The CDR3 DNA reads as TGTGCCAGCAGTGAAGCGGGGGGCACAGATACGCAGTATTTT.